The 32 T cell receptor beta chains below all came from one sample that was sequenced in a study of shared clonotypes between healthy human individuals. Produced via immunoSEQ multiplex PCR; TCRdb's table is partial and in-frame only. The data hold over a million clones, with around 95% observed a single time. Specimen: naive CD4+ T cells sorted from blood. Subset given: CD45RA+ positively selected. The receptors originated from a man aged 25-45 years in good health.

The chain recombines TRBV5-5 with TRBJ2-5; 11 nucleotides match TRBD2. With 2 bases clipped from V and 2 bases from J, the junction kept 5 bases outside the gene matches. Looked up from germline, CDR1 is SGHKS and CDR2 is YYEKEE (reference sequence). The CDR3 loop spans 16 amino acids. The CDR3 DNA is TGTGCCAGCAGCTTTATAGCGGGAGGGCAACAAGAGACCCAGTACTTC. This encodes CASSFIAGGQQETQYF.

The chain employs TRBV7-9 and TRBJ1-2; the D gene is possibly TRBD1 (5 bases). The CDR3 runs 18 residues. The V and J ends lost 5 bases and 4 bases respectively, with 26 bases between them. The V gene's germline CDR1 is SEHNR and CDR2 FQNEAQ (reference sequence). CDR3 region: CASSRFGSPGQATYGYTF. As DNA, the CDR3 is TGTGCCAGCAGCCGCTTCGGGTCCCCGGGGCAGGCGACCTATGGCTACACCTTC.

This clone was recorded once. The chain links TRBV27 to TRBJ2-7, with 9 bases lining up with TRBD1. The CDR3 sequence is 15 residues long. Unmatched junction bases numbered 10, after V lost 7 bases and J lost 3 bases. CDR1 is MNHEY, CDR2 SMNVEV, per germline (reference sequence). CDR3 amino acids: CASTKTDRGRYEQYF. CDR3 DNA sequence: TGTGCCAGCACAAAAACGGACAGGGGCCGCTACGAGCAGTACTTC.

The rearrangement uses TRBV19 and TRBJ2-7; 7 bases align to TRBD2. V lost 4 bases, J lost 2 bases, and 11 bases stayed unmatched. This CDR3 region has 16 residues. The V gene's germline CDR1 is LNHDA and CDR2 SQIVND (reference sequence). The CDR3 spells CASSTNSGYGTYEQYF. The CDR3 nucleotides are TGTGCCAGTAGTACCAATAGCGGGTACGGAACCTACGAGCAGTACTTC.

This sequence joins TRBV2 and TRBJ2-7; maybe TRBD1 (5 bases). V was trimmed by 6 bases and J by 3 bases, leaving 15 bases between them. Germline V gives CDR1 SNHLY, CDR2 FYNNEI. There are 14 residues in the CDR3. The CDR3 sequence: CASRYRPLNYEQYF. The CDR3 bases are TGTGCCAGCAGATACAGGCCCCTGAACTACGAGCAGTACTTC.

The CDR3 reads CASGLANSGSIPYEQYF. The CDR3 bases are TGTGCTAGTGGTTTGGCCAATAGCGGGAGTATCCCCTACGAGCAGTACTTC. J is TRBJ2-7 and V is TRBV12-5, with TRBD2 matching over 9 bases. This CDR3 spans 17 amino acids. V trimming: 1 base; J trimming: 2 bases; junction bases outside the gene matches: 9. Germline V lookup: CDR1 LGHNT, CDR2 FRNRAP.

The chain joins TRBV4-3 to TRBJ2-7; 9 bases map to TRBD2. In germline, CDR1 is LGHNA, CDR2 YSLEER. V shed 1 base and J 5 bases; nucleotides not matched to a gene: 9. There are 16 residues in the CDR3. The CDR3 spells CASSQVAGVGGNEQYF. The DNA for the CDR3 is TGCGCCAGCAGCCAAGTAGCGGGAGTAGGTGGAAACGAGCAGTACTTC.

In DNA form, the CDR3 reads TGCGCCAGCAGTTCAGGGGAGCTAGCGCCCTACAATGAGCAGTTCTTC. Its translation: CASSSGELAPYNEQFF. This chain joins TRBV5-1 and TRBJ2-1, with D tentatively TRBD1 or TRBD2 (6 bases each). CDR1 SGHRS and CDR2 YFSETQ come from the germline V gene. The CDR3 has 16 amino acids. V lost 5 bases and J 2 bases, leaving 17 bases between the germline ends.

The chain's CDR3 is CASSQPDRGYNEQFF. The CDR3, as DNA: TGTGCCAGCAGCCAACCGGACAGGGGGTACAATGAGCAGTTCTTC. V and J are TRBV7-2 and TRBJ2-1, with 10 bases that match TRBD1. The germline V gene encodes CDR1 SGHTA and CDR2 FQGNSA. The CDR3 has 15 residues. With V trimmed by 5 bases and J by 4 bases, 5 bases remained unmatched.

The rearrangement uses TRBV6-5 and TRBJ1-2; D is possibly TRBD1 (6 bases). This CDR3 is 14 amino acids long. Deletions cut 1 base from V and 8 bases from J, with 14 bases between. Germline V gene lookup returns CDR1 MNHEY and CDR2 SVGAGI. CDR3 in DNA: TGTGCCAGCAGTTACTTCCCCGGGGGCGCAGGCTACACCTTC. As protein: CASSYFPGGAGYTF.

The V and J genes are TRBV6-6 and TRBJ2-1, with 8 bases aligning to TRBD1. V was pared by 6 bases and J by 4 bases, with 11 bases of the junction left unmatched. The CDR3 has 16 amino acids. The germline V gene has CDR1 MNHNY and CDR2 SVGAGI (reference sequence). Here the CDR3 DNA reads TGTGCCAGCAGAGATTATACGGGACAGGTTTACAATGAGCAGTTCTTC. Amino acid sequence: CASRDYTGQVYNEQFF.

The gene calls are TRBV10-1 and TRBJ2-3; 12 bases line up with TRBD2. V gave up 5 bases and J gave up 2 bases; unmatched junction bases: 2. The CDR3 runs to 15 residues. The germline V gene has CDR1 WNHNN and CDR2 SYGVQD (reference sequence). CDR3 nucleotides: TGCGCCAGCAGTTGGACTAGCGGGAACACAGATACGCAGTATTTT. The encoded protein is CASSWTSGNTDTQYF.

The V and J genes are TRBV18 and TRBJ2-3, with 10 bases matching TRBD2. The CDR3 runs to 17 residues. Trimming cost V 3 bases and J 2 bases; bases outside gene matches: 8. The germline CDR1 and CDR2 sequences are KGHSH and LQKENI. The CDR3 loop reads CASSPLPLAGATDTQYF. For the CDR3, the DNA is TGTGCCAGCTCACCTCTACCGCTAGCGGGAGCCACAGATACGCAGTATTTT.

The chain employs TRBV20-1 and TRBJ2-7; D is possibly TRBD2 (5 bases). V was shortened by 3 bases and J by 9 bases, with 12 bases between the two germline ends. CDR1 DFQATT and CDR2 SNEGSKA come from the germline V gene (reference sequence). The CDR3 runs 11 residues. Here the CDR3 DNA reads TGCAGTGCTAGCGGGGTCTCGGGGCAGTACTTC. The encoded protein is CSASGVSGQYF.

V and J are TRBV6-6 and TRBJ2-7; 8 bases align to TRBD2. This CDR3 comprises 16 residues. V was pared by 4 bases and J by 0 bases, with 8 bases of the junction left unmatched. From germline, CDR1 is MNHNY and CDR2 SVGAGI (reference sequence). CDR3 sequence reads: CASSFTSGSSSYEQYF. The CDR3 bases are TGTGCCAGCAGTTTTACTAGCGGCTCTTCCTCCTACGAGCAGTACTTC.

About this clone: One end of the junction is discordant with germline, which a read error may explain. The V gene is TRBV28, the J gene TRBJ2-7, with D hard to call. The V gene's germline CDR1 is MDHEN and CDR2 SYDVKM. The CDR3 is 9 amino acids. DNA of the CDR3: TGTGCCAGCAGTTTGGGTTCTGACTTC. This sequence encodes CASSLGSDF.

The CDR3 DNA reads TGTGCCAGCAGTGACCCACGACTCGGCGGGAGGACAGATACGCAGTATTTT. This encodes CASSDPRLGGRTDTQYF. The chain has TRBV25-1 and TRBJ2-3, with TRBD2 matching 8 bases. The V and J ends lost 3 bases and 3 bases, in that order; junction bases with no gene match: 11. Germline loops: CDR1 MGHDK, CDR2 SYGVNS. There are 17 residues in the CDR3.

This sequence joins TRBV5-6 and TRBJ2-3; D not resolved. This CDR3 has 12 residues. Per germline, CDR1 SGHDT and CDR2 YYEEEE. Deletions cut 1 base from V and 4 bases from J, with 4 bases between. The CDR3 DNA follows: TGTGCCAGCAGCTTGTTTGCAGATACGCAGTATTTT. Translation gives CASSLFADTQYF.

For the CDR3, the DNA is TGTGCCAGCAGCGTACTAGCGGGAGGGCCGACTGACACCGGGGAGCTGTTTTTT. Its translation is CASSVLAGGPTDTGELFF. The chain recombines TRBV9 with TRBJ2-2; 12 nucleotides align to TRBD2. The CDR3 loop spans 18 amino acids. CDR1 and CDR2 from the germline V gene are SGDLS and YYNGEE. The trim removed 1 base at V and 3 bases at J, leaving 7 bases unmatched. The full variable domain, with the rest looked up from reference TRBV9 and TRBJ2-2, is DSGVTQTPKHLITATGQRVTLRCSPRSGDLSVYWYQQSLDQGLQFLIQYYNGEERAKGNILERFSAQQFPDLHSELNLSSLELGDSALYFCASSVLAGGPTDTGELFFGEGSRLTVL.

This clone was counted once. The chain carries TRBV19 and TRBJ2-2, with 7 bases matching TRBD2. CDR1 LNHDA and CDR2 SQIVND come from the germline V gene (reference sequence). J was trimmed by 6 bases and V by 5 bases; bases with no gene match: 18. The CDR3 spans 18 residues. The CDR3 reads CASSGTLISGAGAGELFF. The CDR3 nucleotides read TGTGCCAGTAGTGGAACCCTTATCAGCGGGGCAGGCGCCGGGGAGCTGTTTTTT.

The chain employs TRBV14 and TRBJ1-1; no clear D. V was clipped by 2 bases and J by 7 bases, with 5 bases between them. Germline V lookup: CDR1 SGHDN, CDR2 FVKESK. The length of the CDR3 is 11 residues. DNA for the CDR3: TGTGCCAGCAGCCAACTGCTTGAAGCTTTCTTT. Translation gives CASSQLLEAFF.

The chain links TRBV19 to TRBJ1-5; D possibly corresponds to TRBD1 (5 bases). CDR3 length: 13 residues. In germline, CDR1 is LNHDA, CDR2 SQIVND (reference sequence). The V end was cut by 3 bases, the J end by 6 bases, with 9 bases between. The CDR3 sequence is CASSMRGSQPQHF. The CDR3 DNA sequence: TGTGCCAGTAGTATGCGGGGGTCTCAGCCCCAGCATTTT. The full variable domain, its missing parts supplied by reference TRBV19 and TRBJ1-5, is DGGITQSPKYLFRKEGQNVTLSCEQNLNHDAMYWYRQDPGQGLRLIYYSQIVNDFQKGDIAEGYSVSREKKESFPLTVTSAQKNPTAFYLCASSMRGSQPQHFGDGTRLSIL.

The rearrangement joins TRBV15 to TRBJ2-3; D is undetermined. V was shortened by 0 bases and J by 0 bases, with 4 bases between the two germline ends. The CDR3 loop spans 14 amino acids. The germline gives CDR1 LNHNV, CDR2 YYDKDF (reference sequence). This CDR3 is CATSRDASTDTQYF. The CDR3 bases are TGTGCCACCAGCAGAGATGCTAGCACAGATACGCAGTATTTT.

For the CDR3, the DNA is TGTGCCAGCAGCTTATCCGGACTGCATGAAAAACTGTTTTTT. Encoded protein: CASSLSGLHEKLFF. V is TRBV5-6 and J is TRBJ1-4; D remains unclear. This CDR3 spans 14 amino acids. From germline, CDR1 is SGHDT and CDR2 YYEEEE. Between the trimmed V and J ends, which lost 2 bases and 6 bases, there was a span of 11 bases. Full variable domain (missing parts from reference TRBV5-6 and TRBJ1-4): DAGVTQSPTHLIKTRGQQVTLRCSPKSGHDTVSWYQQALGQGPQFIFQYYEEEERQRGNFPDRFSGHQFPNYSSELNVNALLLGDSALYLCASSLSGLHEKLFFGSGTQLSVL.

This chain uses TRBV18 with TRBJ2-3; D remains ambiguous. Trimming took off 8 bases at V and 1 base at J, with 10 bases between the two ends. The CDR3 has 13 residues. From germline, CDR1 is KGHSH and CDR2 LQKENI. The CDR3 reads CASPRSGTDTQYF. The CDR3 DNA reads as TGTGCCAGCCCCAGGTCGGGCACAGATACGCAGTATTTT.

V is TRBV19 and J is TRBJ2-1; D unresolved. The germline CDR1 and CDR2 sequences are LNHDA and SQIVND (reference sequence). The germline V and J ends were trimmed by 4 bases and 1 base, with 11 bases remaining between them. CDR3 length: 15 residues. CDR3 DNA sequence: TGTGCCAGTAGTACCCGTACACGGTCCTACAATGAGCAGTTCTTC. Its translation is CASSTRTRSYNEQFF.

The rearrangement uses TRBV6-5 and TRBJ1-3; D call uncertain. This CDR3 contains 16 residues. Between the trimmed V and J ends, which lost 0 bases and 0 bases, there was a span of 9 bases. The germline gives CDR1 MNHEY, CDR2 SVGAGI. The CDR3 nucleotides read TGTGCCAGCAGTTACTCCGACTCGATCTCTGGAAACACCATATATTTT. Residues: CASSYSDSISGNTIYF.

The gene calls are TRBV28 and TRBJ2-7; tentatively, D is TRBD2 (6 bases). Trimming took 5 bases from V and 5 from J, leaving 25 bases between them. The CDR3 length is 17 residues. CDR1 is MDHEN, CDR2 SYDVKM, per germline. The CDR3 loop reads CASSPPTVPGVVHEQYF. The DNA of the CDR3 is TGTGCCAGCAGTCCCCCCACCGTTCCGGGAGTAGTCCACGAGCAGTACTTC.

This CDR3 is CASSLGGQTTDTQYF. The CDR3 DNA reads as TGCGCCAGCAGCTTGGGGGGACAGACCACAGATACGCAGTATTTT. The J gene is TRBJ2-3, the V gene TRBV5-1; 7 nucleotides agree with TRBD1. The V segment lost 0 bases and the J segment 2 bases; nucleotides outside the gene matches: 3. The CDR3 consists of 15 residues. Germline CDR1 is SGHRS and CDR2 is YFSETQ.

V usage is TRBV27 and J usage is TRBJ2-2, with a tentative D call TRBD1 (6 bases). The CDR3 spans 15 residues. Germline lookup yields CDR1 MNHEY and CDR2 SMNVEV (reference sequence). V shed 8 bases and J shed 2 bases, with 15 bases lying between them. The CDR3 is CASSPGHLNTGELFF. The CDR3 nucleotides are TGTGCCAGCTCGCCGGGACACTTAAACACCGGGGAGCTGTTTTTT.

As for this clone: At one end the junction does not follow the germline gene, possibly because of a read error. The chain recombines TRBV7-7 with TRBJ2-5; D perhaps matches TRBD1 (5 bases). This CDR3 is 14 amino acids long. Germline loops: CDR1 SSHAT, CDR2 FNYEAQ (reference sequence). This CDR3 reads CASSLRTLQETQYF. The CDR3, as DNA: TGTGCTAGCAGCTTAAGGACACTCCAAGAGACCCAGTACTTC.

The V and J genes are TRBV5-1 and TRBJ2-7; 7 positions match TRBD2. The CDR3 length is 16 residues. The trim removed 4 bases at V and 1 base at J, leaving 11 bases unmatched. Per germline, CDR1 SGHRS and CDR2 YFSETQ. The CDR3 protein is CASSPWRGRESYEQYF. The CDR3 region has the DNA TGCGCCAGCAGCCCTTGGCGAGGGCGGGAGTCCTACGAGCAGTACTTC.